These 3 T cell receptor beta chains were all obtained from the same sample, sequenced in a study of blood T cell repertoires in COVID-19. The method was immunoSEQ multiplex PCR; TCRdb's version includes in-frame clones alone and lacks a portion of them. The sample lists about 290,000 clones; roughly 90% were seen once. The sample consisted of PBMCs or T cells enriched from blood (not recorded which). The receptors originated from a woman aged 40 to 49 who had recovered from COVID-19.

The J gene is TRBJ2-1, the V gene TRBV5-1, with TRBD1 identical over 9 bases. CDR1 and CDR2 (germline): SGHRS, YFSETQ. V trimming: 7 bases; J trimming: 6 bases; junction bases outside the gene matches: 8. This CDR3 contains 14 residues. CDR3 region: CASRDHRGLNEQFF. In nucleotides, the CDR3 is TGCGCCAGCCGCGATCACAGGGGGCTCAATGAGCAGTTCTTC.

The CDR3 here is CASSQDPSGRGLEQYF. DNA for the CDR3: TGCGCCAGCAGCCAAGACCCTTCCGGCAGGGGCCTGGAGCAGTACTTC. The chain links TRBV4-1 to TRBJ2-7; tentative D call: TRBD1 (6 bases). Germline loops: CDR1 MGHRA, CDR2 YSYEKL. CDR3 length: 16 amino acids. V dropped 0 bases and J dropped 7 bases, with 19 bases sitting between them.

The V gene is TRBV7-9, the J gene TRBJ2-2, with 9 positions matching TRBD1. The CDR3 runs to 17 residues. The junction had 7 bases not matched to a gene; V was cut back by 0 bases and J by 5 bases. The germline CDR1 and CDR2 sequences are SEHNR and FQNEAQ (reference sequence). CDR3 region: CASSLARGTGITGELFF. The CDR3 DNA reads TGTGCCAGCAGCTTAGCGCGCGGGACAGGGATTACCGGGGAGCTGTTTTTT.